This T cell receptor (beta chain) derives from a study of cytomegalovirus exposure and HLA in healthy donors. Study-wide results and limits: One later analysis, an examination of the 100 to 150 validation repertoires, found that first-cohort TCR clusters tended to co-occur in them.

The table came from immunoSEQ multiplex PCR; TCRdb's copy has only in-frame clones and leaves some out. The data show around 250,000 clones, 90% seen once. In regard to this clone: The antigen is undetermined.

Trimming pared 0 bases from V and 1 base from J, leaving 4 bases between. The germline V gene encodes CDR1 SGHKS and CDR2 YYEKEE (reference sequence). The CDR3 covers 13 residues. The V gene is TRBV5-5, the J gene TRBJ1-1; no clear D. The source of this sequence is a woman younger than 30 in good health and CMV-seronegative. Sequencing input: PBMCs. The CDR3 bases are TGTGCCAGCAGCTTGGGAGAGAACACTGAAGCTTTCTTT. The encoded protein is CASSLGENTEAFF.